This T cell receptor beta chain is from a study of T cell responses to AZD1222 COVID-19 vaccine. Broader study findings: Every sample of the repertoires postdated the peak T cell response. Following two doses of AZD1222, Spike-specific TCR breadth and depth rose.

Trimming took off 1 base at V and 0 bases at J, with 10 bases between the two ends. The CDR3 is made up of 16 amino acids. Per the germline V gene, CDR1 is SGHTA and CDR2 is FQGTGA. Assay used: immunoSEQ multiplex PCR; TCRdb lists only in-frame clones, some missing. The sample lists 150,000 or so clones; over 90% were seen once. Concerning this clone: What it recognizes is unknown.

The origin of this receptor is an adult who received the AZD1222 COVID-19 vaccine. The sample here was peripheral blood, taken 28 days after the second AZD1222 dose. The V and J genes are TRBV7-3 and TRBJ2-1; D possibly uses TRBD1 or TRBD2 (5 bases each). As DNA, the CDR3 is TGTGCCAGCAGCTTAAGGGGACCAAGCTCCTACAATGAGCAGTTCTTC. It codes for CASSLRGPSSYNEQFF.